Sequencing of this T cell receptor beta chain was carried out in a study of T cell changes during pregnancy in multiple sclerosis. Some clones are missing from TCRdb's copy, which holds only in-frame ones; the method was immunoSEQ multiplex PCR. The sample records 93,000 or so clones, about 90% being singletons. V lost 3 bases, J lost 5 bases, and 7 bases lay in between. The CDR3 totals 13 residues. The germline V gene encodes CDR1 SGHDN and CDR2 FVKESK. Sequences were derived from peripheral blood, sampled after pregnancy. This sequence originates from a female donor with multiple sclerosis, enrolled in a pregnancy study. The chain combines TRBV14 with TRBJ2-2; D is undetermined. The CDR3 is CASSQYRTGELFF. The CDR3 DNA is TGTGCCAGCAGCCAGTACCGGACCGGGGAGCTGTTTTTT.